Presented here are 27 T cell receptor beta chains from one specimen sequenced in a study of cytomegalovirus exposure and HLA in healthy donors. Data came from immunoSEQ multiplex PCR; TCRdb stores just in-frame clones and leaves some out. The profile shows under 200,000 clones, 90% to 97% of them singletons. The sequencing input was PBMCs. These receptors were obtained from a woman younger than 30 in good health and CMV-seronegative.

The CDR3 nucleotides read TGTGCCAGCAGTGAGGCCGAGCCGGGGTGGTCCGGGGAGCTGTTTTTT. This translates into CASSEAEPGWSGELFF. J is TRBJ2-2 and V is TRBV2; tentative D call: TRBD2 (5 bases). Trimming shortened V by 3 bases and J by 6 bases, and 17 bases separated the two germline ends. This CDR3 is 16 amino acids long. Germline V CDR1 and CDR2: SNHLY, FYNNEI.

The chain carries TRBV29-1 and TRBJ1-3; a weak D match, TRBD1 (5 bases). The germline V and J ends were trimmed by 4 bases and 0 bases, with 10 bases remaining between them. The germline CDR1 and CDR2 sequences are SQVTM and ANQGSEA. This CDR3 contains 14 residues. The DNA for the CDR3 is TGCAGCGTTGCCCAGGGCCTCTCTGGAAACACCATATATTTT. It is translated as CSVAQGLSGNTIYF.

The chain employs TRBV4-2 and TRBJ2-3; 12 positions match TRBD2. Germline V gene data show CDR1 as LGHNA and CDR2 as YNFKEQ. V was clipped by 1 base and J by 0 bases; unmatched bases: 14. This CDR3 comprises 21 residues. CDR3 sequence reads: CASSQVRGLAGSNPSTDTQYF. The CDR3 DNA reads TGTGCCAGCAGCCAAGTCCGGGGACTAGCGGGCTCCAACCCTAGCACAGATACGCAGTATTTT.

J is TRBJ1-2 and V is TRBV5-6; 7 nucleotides agree with TRBD1. V dropped 4 bases and J dropped 4; count of bases not matched to a gene: 7. CDR1 is SGHDT and CDR2 is YYEEEE in the germline V gene. The CDR3 has 14 amino acids. The CDR3: CASSLMGTVYGYTF. Here the CDR3 DNA reads TGTGCCAGCAGCCTAATGGGGACAGTCTATGGCTACACCTTC.

V and J are TRBV14 and TRBJ1-2; D might be TRBD1 (6 bases). V was shortened by 1 base and J by 5 bases, with 14 bases between the two germline ends. Per germline, CDR1 SGHDN and CDR2 FVKESK. CDR3 length: 15 amino acids. The CDR3 protein is CASSQGTGPGYGYTF. CDR3 sequence (DNA): TGTGCCAGCAGCCAAGGAACAGGGCCGGGATATGGCTACACCTTC.

The V and J genes are TRBV18 and TRBJ1-1, with D tentatively TRBD1 (6 bases). Deletions cut 0 bases from V and 1 base from J, with 9 bases between. The CDR3 loop spans 15 amino acids. The germline V gene encodes CDR1 KGHSH and CDR2 LQKENI. The CDR3 loop is CASSPPGGANTEAFF. The CDR3 DNA is TGTGCCAGCTCACCACCCGGGGGGGCGAACACTGAAGCTTTCTTT.

V usage is TRBV7-9 and J usage is TRBJ2-2, with 10 bases lining up with TRBD2. Germline CDR1 and CDR2: SEHNR and FQNEAQ (reference sequence). The CDR3 is made up of 19 amino acids. V shed 3 bases and J 0 bases; nucleotides not matched to a gene: 10. The CDR3 here is CASSFRGASGGSNTGELFF. The CDR3, as DNA: TGTGCCAGCAGCTTTCGAGGAGCTAGCGGGGGTTCGAACACCGGGGAGCTGTTTTTT.

The V call is TRBV4-2, the J call TRBJ2-7; 15 positions agree with TRBD2. Germline trimming cut 0 bases from V and 2 bases from J; bases unmatched to any gene: 8. The CDR3 is 19 residues long. CDR1 LGHNA and CDR2 YNFKEQ come from the germline V gene. This CDR3 reads CASSQDWTSGGALAYEQYF. The CDR3 DNA sequence: TGTGCCAGCAGCCAAGATTGGACTAGCGGGGGGGCTTTGGCCTACGAGCAGTACTTC.

The rearrangement uses TRBV7-2 and TRBJ2-5, with 8 bases lining up with TRBD2. In germline, CDR1 is SGHTA, CDR2 FQGNSA. V lost 1 base and J lost 5; bases outside the gene matches: 3. CDR3 length equals 14 residues. Here the CDR3 reads CASSLGGTRETQYF. CDR3 bases: TGTGCCAGCAGCTTAGGAGGGACTAGGGAGACCCAGTACTTC.

This chain links TRBV5-5 with TRBJ1-1; 9 positions match TRBD1. V was clipped by 2 bases and J by 8 bases; unmatched bases: 4. The CDR3 is 13 amino acids. The germline V gene encodes CDR1 SGHKS and CDR2 YYEKEE (reference sequence). In DNA, the CDR3 is TGTGCCAGCAGCTTCCCCGGGACAGGGGAAGCTTTCTTT. Residues: CASSFPGTGEAFF.

The chain has TRBV30 and TRBJ2-5, with 13 nucleotides matching TRBD2. The germline V gene encodes CDR1 GTSNPN and CDR2 SVGIG (reference sequence). With V trimmed by 2 bases and J by 7 bases, 7 bases remained unmatched. The CDR3 contains 15 residues. In nucleotides, the CDR3 is TGTGCCTGGAGTAAACTAGCGGGGGGGTCCGGGACCCAGTACTTC. It specifies CAWSKLAGGSGTQYF.

The rearrangement links TRBV5-4 to TRBJ2-3; 8 nucleotides align to TRBD2. With V trimmed by 1 base and J by 0 bases, 7 bases remained unmatched. CDR1 SGHNT and CDR2 YYREEE come from the germline V gene (reference sequence). The CDR3 loop spans 17 amino acids. CDR3: CASSLNGLAGSTDTQYF. The CDR3 DNA is TGTGCCAGCAGCTTGAATGGGCTAGCGGGTAGCACAGATACGCAGTATTTT.

V gene TRBV2 combines with J gene TRBJ2-5; D gene ambiguous. Germline CDR1 is SNHLY and CDR2 is FYNNEI. V lost 6 bases and J lost 5, with 16 bases in between. This CDR3 has 14 residues. CDR3 residues: CASRTSGGWETQYF. Written as DNA, the CDR3 is TGTGCCAGCAGGACCTCGGGTGGCTGGGAGACCCAGTACTTC.

This rearrangement joins TRBV4-1 to TRBJ1-5, with no clear D. Germline loops: CDR1 MGHRA, CDR2 YSYEKL. The length of the CDR3 is 15 residues. Trimming stripped 1 base from V and 7 bases from J, with 14 bases between. The CDR3 nucleotides read TGCGCCAGCAGCCAAGGGGTCGCAGGCATCCAGCCCCAGCATTTT. The encoded protein is CASSQGVAGIQPQHF.

V and J are TRBV7-2 and TRBJ1-5; D possibly corresponds to TRBD1 (5 bases). The ends were cut back, 3 bases at V and 3 bases at J, with 12 bases in the middle. CDR1 and CDR2 (germline): SGHTA, FQGNSA. This CDR3 spans 15 amino acids. The CDR3 spells CASSFSAGNNQPQHF. The DNA of the CDR3 is TGTGCCAGCAGCTTCTCAGCAGGGAACAATCAGCCCCAGCATTTT.

The chain recombines TRBV7-2 with TRBJ2-3, with 7 positions matching TRBD2. The CDR3 totals 16 residues. V lost 1 base and J lost 5; bases outside the gene matches: 9. Germline CDR1 and CDR2: SGHTA and FQGNSA. This CDR3 is CASSLEAGTSRDTQYF. The CDR3, as DNA: TGTGCCAGCAGCTTAGAAGCGGGGACCTCACGAGATACGCAGTATTTT.

This sequence joins TRBV7-8 and TRBJ1-5; D not resolved. The germline CDR1 and CDR2 sequences are SGHVS and FQNEAQ. Trimming removed 1 base at V and 7 bases at J, with 11 bases between. This CDR3 spans 14 amino acids. CDR3 region: CASSLELNVQPQHF. DNA of the CDR3: TGTGCCAGCAGCTTAGAACTTAATGTGCAGCCCCAGCATTTT.

The V gene is TRBV6-5, the J gene TRBJ1-4, with TRBD1 matching over 8 bases. V shed 5 bases and J 8 bases; nucleotides not matched to a gene: 10. The CDR3 contains 15 residues. Germline V gives CDR1 MNHEY, CDR2 SVGAGI. CDR3 loop: CASSLGGTGQEKLFF. The DNA for the CDR3 is TGTGCCAGCAGTCTCGGGGGGACAGGTCAGGAAAAACTGTTTTTT.

The gene calls are TRBV7-6 and TRBJ2-7, with 7 bases fitting TRBD1. CDR3 length: 13 residues. Germline values: CDR1 SGHVS, CDR2 FNYEAQ. V lost 1 base and J lost 6; bases outside the gene matches: 3. CDR3 in amino acids: CASSLGGGGEQYF. CDR3 nucleotide sequence: TGTGCCAGCAGCTTAGGAGGGGGCGGCGAGCAGTACTTC. The full variable domain, its missing parts supplied by reference TRBV7-6 and TRBJ2-7, is GAGVSQSPRYKVTKRGQDVALRCDPISGHVSLYWYRQALGQGPEFLTYFNYEAQQDKSGLPNDRFSAERPEGSISTLTIQRTEQRDSAMYRCASSLGGGGEQYFGPGTRLTVT.

J is TRBJ1-1 and V is TRBV29-1; 10 bases match TRBD1. After removal of 3 bases from V and 7 bases from J, the junction contained 14 bases not matched to a gene. CDR3 size: 16 residues. Germline CDR1 is SQVTM and CDR2 is ANQGSEA. CDR3 sequence (DNA): TGCAGCGTTGATCGGGGACAGGGGATTAAGGCCAATGAAGCTTTCTTT. It specifies CSVDRGQGIKANEAFF.

This clone appeared a single time. This chain connects TRBV4-1 to TRBJ2-3; TRBD2 aligns across 11 bases. V lost 4 bases to trimming and J lost 0 bases; unmatched junction nucleotides: 6. Per germline, CDR1 MGHRA and CDR2 YSYEKL. This CDR3 comprises 17 residues. The chain's CDR3 is CASSPWASGGSTDTQYF. The CDR3 region has the DNA TGCGCCAGCAGCCCTTGGGCTAGCGGGGGGAGCACAGATACGCAGTATTTT.

CDR3 nucleotides: TGTGCCAGCAGCTTAGACGCCGGACACTTCAATGAGCAGTTCTTC. As protein: CASSLDAGHFNEQFF. V usage is TRBV11-3 and J usage is TRBJ2-1; D is perhaps TRBD1 (5 bases). V was shortened by 0 bases and J by 6 bases, with 12 bases between the two germline ends. Germline assignment: CDR1 SGHNT and CDR2 YENEEA. The CDR3 sequence is 15 residues long.

The rearrangement uses TRBV18 and TRBJ1-4; D is ambiguous. V lost 0 bases and J 0 bases, leaving 5 bases between the germline ends. This CDR3 region has 15 residues. Looked up from germline, CDR1 is KGHSH and CDR2 is LQKENI. The CDR3 DNA sequence: TGTGCCAGCTCACCACCGTCTGCAACTAATGAAAAACTGTTTTTT. The encoded protein is CASSPPSATNEKLFF. The variable domain in full, with the rest retrieved from reference TRBV18 and TRBJ1-4, is NAGVMQNPRHLVRRRGQEARLRCSPMKGHSHVYWYRQLPEEGLKFMVYLQKENIIDESGMPKERFSAEFPKEGPSILRIQQVVRGDSAAYFCASSPPSATNEKLFFGSGTQLSVL.

The chain joins TRBV7-6 to TRBJ2-3, with D tentatively TRBD2 (6 bases). Trimming left V 4 bases short and J 0 bases short, with 14 bases between. Looked up from germline, CDR1 is SGHVS and CDR2 is FNYEAQ. This CDR3 is 16 amino acids long. The CDR3 DNA is TGTGCCAGCAGCTCCCGAACGACTAGTAGCACAGATACGCAGTATTTT. This codes for CASSSRTTSSTDTQYF.

The chain combines TRBV18 with TRBJ1-2; possibly TRBD1 for D (5 bases). Germline-derived CDR1 and CDR2 are KGHSH and LQKENI. The V end was cut by 3 bases, the J end by 2 bases, with 10 bases between. The CDR3 has 14 amino acids. The DNA of the CDR3 is TGTGCCAGCTCACCTACAGGCACGAACTATGGCTACACCTTC. Protein sequence: CASSPTGTNYGYTF.

On this clone: At one end, the junction sequence differs from germline, possibly due to a read error. The CDR3 sequence: CASSFGGGETQYF. For the CDR3, the DNA is TGTGCTAGCAGCTTCGGCGGGGGAGAGACCCAGTACTTC. The rearrangement uses TRBV7-7 and TRBJ2-5, with 7 bases lining up with TRBD2. The CDR3 is 13 residues long. Germline values: CDR1 SSHAT, CDR2 FNYEAQ (reference sequence).

The genes are TRBV30 and TRBJ1-1, with D maybe TRBD1 (6 bases). CDR1 is GTSNPN, CDR2 SVGIG, per germline (reference sequence). Trimming removed 4 bases at V and 1 base at J, with 10 bases between. The CDR3 contains 13 residues. The CDR3 nucleotides read TGTGCCTGGAAAACGGACAGGAACACTGAAGCTTTCTTT. Translating gives CAWKTDRNTEAFF.